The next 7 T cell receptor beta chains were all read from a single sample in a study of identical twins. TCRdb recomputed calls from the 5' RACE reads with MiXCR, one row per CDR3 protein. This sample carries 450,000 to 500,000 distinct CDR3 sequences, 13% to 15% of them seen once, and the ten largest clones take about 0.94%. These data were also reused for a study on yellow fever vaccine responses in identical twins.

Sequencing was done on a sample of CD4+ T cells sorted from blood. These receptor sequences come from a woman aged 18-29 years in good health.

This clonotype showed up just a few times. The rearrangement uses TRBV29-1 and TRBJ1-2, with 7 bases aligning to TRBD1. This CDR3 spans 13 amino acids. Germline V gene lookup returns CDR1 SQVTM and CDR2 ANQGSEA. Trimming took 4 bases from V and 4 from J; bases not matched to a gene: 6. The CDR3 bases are TGCAGCGTTGCGAGGGGGCTAAGCTATGGCTACACCTTC. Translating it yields CSVARGLSYGYTF.

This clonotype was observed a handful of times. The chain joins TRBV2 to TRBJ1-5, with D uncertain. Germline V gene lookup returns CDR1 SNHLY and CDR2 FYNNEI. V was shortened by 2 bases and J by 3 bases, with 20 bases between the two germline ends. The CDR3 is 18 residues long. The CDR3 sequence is CASSESGRGSRLNQPQHF. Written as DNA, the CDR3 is TGTGCCAGCAGTGAATCTGGTAGAGGGTCGCGGCTCAATCAGCCCCAGCATTTT. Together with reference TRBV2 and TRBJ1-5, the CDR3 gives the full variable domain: EPEVTQTPSHQVTQMGQEVILRCVPISNHLYFYWYRQILGQKVEFLVSFYNNEISEKSEIFDDQFSVERPDGSNFTLKIRSTKLEDSAMYFCASSESGRGSRLNQPQHFGDGTRLSIL.

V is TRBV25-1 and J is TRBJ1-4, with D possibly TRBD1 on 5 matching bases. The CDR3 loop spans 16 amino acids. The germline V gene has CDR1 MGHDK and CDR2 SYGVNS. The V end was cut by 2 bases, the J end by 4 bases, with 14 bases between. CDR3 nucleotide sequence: TGTGCCAGCAGTGAAACCTACAGGAGGGATAATGAAAAACTGTTTTTT. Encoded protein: CASSETYRRDNEKLFF.

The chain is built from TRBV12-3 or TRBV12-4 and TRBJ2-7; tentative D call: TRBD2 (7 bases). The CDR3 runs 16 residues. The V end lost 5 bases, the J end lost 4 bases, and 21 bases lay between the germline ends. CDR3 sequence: CASSPQVGGQVYEQYF. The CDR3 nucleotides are TGTGCCAGCAGTCCCCAAGTCGGGGGGCAAGTATACGAGCAGTACTTC.

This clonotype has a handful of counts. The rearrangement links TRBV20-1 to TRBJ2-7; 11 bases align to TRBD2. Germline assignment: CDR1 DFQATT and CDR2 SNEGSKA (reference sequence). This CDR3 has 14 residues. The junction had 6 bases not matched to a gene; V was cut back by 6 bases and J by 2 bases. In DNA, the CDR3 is TGCAGTGCCATTCTAGCGGGAGGAGCCTACGAGCAGTACTTC. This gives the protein CSAILAGGAYEQYF.

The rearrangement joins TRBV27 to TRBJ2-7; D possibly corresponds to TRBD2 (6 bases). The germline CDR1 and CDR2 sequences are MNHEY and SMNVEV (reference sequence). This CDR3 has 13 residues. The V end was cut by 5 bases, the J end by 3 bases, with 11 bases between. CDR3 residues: CASSVRGFYEQYF. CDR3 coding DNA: TGTGCCAGCAGTGTCCGGGGGTTCTACGAGCAGTACTTC.

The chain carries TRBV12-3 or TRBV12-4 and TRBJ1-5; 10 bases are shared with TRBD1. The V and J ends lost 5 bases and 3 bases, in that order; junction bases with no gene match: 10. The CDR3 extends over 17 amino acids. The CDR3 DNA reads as TGTGCCAGCAGTAGAGACACGGACAGGGGGTTCAATCAGCCCCAGCATTTT. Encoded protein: CASSRDTDRGFNQPQHF.